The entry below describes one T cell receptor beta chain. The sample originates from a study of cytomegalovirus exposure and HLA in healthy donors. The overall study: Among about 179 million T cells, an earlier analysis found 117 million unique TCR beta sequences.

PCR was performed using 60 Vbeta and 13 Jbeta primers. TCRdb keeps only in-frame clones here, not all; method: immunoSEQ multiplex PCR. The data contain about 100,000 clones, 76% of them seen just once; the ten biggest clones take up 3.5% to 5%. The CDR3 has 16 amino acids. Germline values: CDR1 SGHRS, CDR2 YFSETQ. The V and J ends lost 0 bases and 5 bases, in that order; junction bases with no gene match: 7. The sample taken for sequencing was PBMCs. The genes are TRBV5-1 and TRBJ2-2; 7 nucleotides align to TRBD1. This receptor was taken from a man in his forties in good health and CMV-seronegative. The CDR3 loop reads CASSLAGTAYTGELFF. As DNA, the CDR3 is TGCGCCAGCAGCTTGGCCGGGACAGCATATACCGGGGAGCTGTTTTTT. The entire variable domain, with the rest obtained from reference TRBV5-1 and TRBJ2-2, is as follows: KAGVTQTPRYLIKTRGQQVTLSCSPISGHRSVSWYQQTPGQGLQFLFEYFSETQRNKGNFPGRFSGRQFSNSRSEMNVSTLELGDSALYLCASSLAGTAYTGELFFGEGSRLTVL.